This T cell receptor (beta chain) was documented in a study of blood T cell repertoires in COVID-19. Across the study: Acute and convalescent COVID-19 specimens originated in the United States, Italy and Spain. In each case, the material was cDNA or gDNA derived from T cells, B-cell-depleted T cells, or PBMCs.

Germline values: CDR1 SGHNT, CDR2 YENEEA. Trimming took off 5 bases at V and 1 base at J, with 12 bases between the two ends. There are 15 residues in the CDR3. Clones were read by immunoSEQ multiplex PCR, and TCRdb kept only the in-frame ones, dropping some. This table holds some 250,000 clones, approximately 87% found once. The chain employs TRBV11-3 and TRBJ2-1, with D maybe TRBD2 (5 bases). Sequencing used peripheral blood. The receptor comes from a man in his sixties with acute or convalescent COVID-19. Written as DNA, the CDR3 is TGTGCCAGCAGCCCTCGGCCGGGGTCCTACAATGAGCAGTTCTTC. Its translation is CASSPRPGSYNEQFF. Together with reference TRBV11-3 and TRBJ2-1, the CDR3 gives the full variable domain: EAGVVQSPRYKIIEKKQPVAFWCNPISGHNTLYWYLQNLGQGPELLIRYENEEAVDDSQLPKDRFSAERLKGVDSTLKIQPAELGDSAVYLCASSPRPGSYNEQFFGPGTRLTVL.